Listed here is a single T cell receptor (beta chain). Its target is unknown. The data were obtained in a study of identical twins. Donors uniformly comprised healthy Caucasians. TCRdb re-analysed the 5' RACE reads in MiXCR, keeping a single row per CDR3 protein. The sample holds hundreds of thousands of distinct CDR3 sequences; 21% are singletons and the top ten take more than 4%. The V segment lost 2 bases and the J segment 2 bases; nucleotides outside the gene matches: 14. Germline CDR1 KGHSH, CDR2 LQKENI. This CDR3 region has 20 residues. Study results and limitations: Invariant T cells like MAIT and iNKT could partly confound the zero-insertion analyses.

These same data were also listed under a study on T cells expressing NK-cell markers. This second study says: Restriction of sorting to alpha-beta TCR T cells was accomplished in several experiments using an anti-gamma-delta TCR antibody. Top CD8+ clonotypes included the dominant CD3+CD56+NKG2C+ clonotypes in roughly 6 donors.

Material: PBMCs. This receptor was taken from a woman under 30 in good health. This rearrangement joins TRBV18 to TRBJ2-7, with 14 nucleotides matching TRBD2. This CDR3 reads CASSPRGTSGGIPTPYEQYF. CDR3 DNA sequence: TGTGCCAGCTCACCAAGGGGGACTAGCGGGGGAATCCCCACACCCTACGAGCAGTACTTC.